The sequence of this T cell receptor (beta chain) was determined in a study of CD8 T cells in ankylosing spondylitis. The CDR3 runs 14 residues. V was clipped by 6 bases and J by 8 bases, with 16 bases between them. This clonotype was seen repeatedly, ten times or more. The antigen remains undetermined. Molecular-barcoded quantitative 5'-RACE produced these TCR beta libraries. TCRdb re-called the 5' RACE reads through MiXCR, storing one row per CDR3 protein. Here the sample spans over 100,000 distinct CDR3 sequences, roughly 7.3% being singletons. Study-wide results and limits: What appeared characteristic of ankylosing spondylitis blood was a TCR beta motif of eight highly homologous variants.

The sample taken for sequencing was blood, either unsorted or a sorted T cell fraction (not recorded which). The chain joins TRBV12-3 or TRBV12-4 to TRBJ2-2; D perhaps matches TRBD1 (6 bases). The receptor's source is a male donor with ankylosing spondylitis or in good health (not recorded which). DNA of the CDR3: TGTGCCAGCAGAACATTAACAGGGTCTGGGGAGCTGTTTTTT. Translation gives CASRTLTGSGELFF.